This entry features one T cell receptor (beta chain) sequence. The antigen remains undetermined. Healthy Caucasian individuals from Russia aged roughly 6 to 90 served as donors. A second about 7 to 11 cycle PCR used barcoded and J-beta primers. In TCRdb, the 5' RACE reads were re-called with MiXCR into one record per CDR3 protein. The data contain about a million distinct CDR3 sequences, approximately 50% of them singletons. The CDR3 totals 12 residues. Germline V CDR1 and CDR2: DFQATT, SNEGSKA (reference sequence). The ends were cut back, 2 bases at V and 4 bases at J, with 8 bases in the middle. This record comes from a study of blood T cells in healthy people across ages. General study points: Unknown donor CMV status possibly confounded expanded clonotype changes.

V usage is TRBV20-1 and J usage is TRBJ2-5; weak D call: TRBD2 (6 bases). The TCR sequence derives from a woman in her fifties or sixties in good health. Sequenced material: blood. The CDR3 DNA sequence: TGCAGTGCTAGAACGGGAGCAGAGACCCAGTACTTC. The encoded protein is CSARTGAETQYF.